The present T cell receptor (beta chain) was sequenced within a study of blood T cell repertoires in COVID-19 (TCRdb year 2020). For the study in its entirety: The collaborator samples originated in the United States, Italy and Spain and spanned the acute and convalescent phases of COVID-19. The material from the prospective study consisted of cDNA or gDNA derived from T cells, B-cell-depleted T cells, or PBMCs. Subjects who had been exposed to COVID-19, were actively infected with it, or had recovered from it provided the deeply sampled blood TCRbeta repertoires that made up the dataset. The repertoires were released in a freely available public database meant as a resource for research on the immune response to SARS-CoV-2. The samples were drawn from two sources: the first 160 participants of the ongoing ImmuneRACE study, and 950 to 1,500 subjects contributed by 6 global collaborators. Nearly every sample came with metadata listing a de-identified subject ID, COVID-19 status, age in years and sex. Where HLA class I and class II types were available, the types were taken from metadata supplied by the sample provider, not from assay-based typing. The paper as a whole reports these results and caveats: The quantity of clinical and demographic metadata differed by source and by participant and was supplied without curation.

In Seattle, one collaborating source enrolled patients while the infection was active and tracked those patients longitudinally over the course of disease. The collaborating institutions used their own protocols to collect whole blood in K2EDTA tubes. For TCRbeta analysis, collaborators shipped samples as frozen whole blood, isolated PBMCs, or DNA extracted from either of those sample types. V lost 3 bases and J lost 2 bases; the stretch between them is 8 bases long. The CDR3 goes from the cysteine to the phenylalanine over 13 residues. Kept here is only the CDR3 DNA, which spans 39 bases and is read in frame from base 1. According to the germline V gene (reference sequence), CDR1 reads LNHDA and CDR2 reads SQIVND. TCRbeta CDR3 regions were amplified from genomic DNA by means of the immunoSEQ Assay, a bias-controlled multiplex PCR. Per the original workflow: Within the assay, amplification of reference gene primers was used to estimate how many nucleated cells each sample contained. To quantify the absolute abundance of each unique TCRbeta CDR3 rearrangement, sequence reads were collapsed and filtered. For each sample, productive Simpson clonality was calculated by taking the square root of Simpson's diversity index across productive rearrangements. TCRdb's version of the immuneACCESS table is confined to in-frame rearrangements and falls short of the full clone set. An unresolved V gene accounts for under half of the shortfall where checked; the remainder is of unknown origin. V and J calls and clone size are those listed in that table; D and trimming were worked out from the DNA. This sample gives some 220,000 clones in total; 65% to 85% of them show up just once. The ten largest account for 1.3% of the sample.

Comments on this clone: This clone's antigen is unknown. Per-base quality was not reported, and no clone a single base away is much larger than it.

This chain is built from TRBV19 and TRBJ2-7, with the D gene call left open. The sequence came from a woman aged 25 to 39 with COVID-19, enrolled during active disease. Sample: peripheral blood. CDR3 sequence: CASSMKSTYEQYF. The DNA is as follows: TGTGCCAGTAGTATGAAGTCTACCTACGAGCAGTACTTC.